Listed below are T cell receptor beta chains from one sample, sequenced in a study of PD-1 blockade in classical Hodgkin lymphoma. TCRdb keeps only in-frame clones here, not all; method: immunoSEQ multiplex PCR. The sample has fewer than 13,000 clones; approximately 83% are singletons. This specimen consisted of CD4+ T cells from blood, obtained before the fourth cycle of nivolumab. The receptors here all came from a human donor with classical Hodgkin lymphoma. Each CDR3 is given without its conserved first and last residue. D genes are given only for firm matches. Rows may omit the clone size; those that give it use once, few, many or a size class.

d_call clone_size j_call v_call cdr3_aa
. . TRBJ1-4 TRBV9 ASSSGVNEKLF
. once TRBJ2-2 TRBV5-1 ASSLGADNTGELF
. . TRBJ2-1 TRBV19 ASSPLVGNEQF
TRBD1 few TRBJ2-3 TRBV6-5 ASSYSSGQGGSTQY
TRBD2 once TRBJ2-7 TRBV10-3 AISVGLGGGDEQY
. . TRBJ1-3 TRBV6-5 ASSSDYSGNTIY
. . TRBJ1-2 TRBV6-1 ASSQGFGYT
. . TRBJ2-2 TRBV10-3 AIAPTGSNTGELF
. . TRBJ2-2 TRBV21-1 ASSPRWVETGELF
TRBD1 . TRBJ2-5 TRBV30 AWRLRTGPPGTQY
TRBD2 . TRBJ2-2 TRBV5-4 ASSTGVAGGGTGELF
. . TRBJ1-5 TRBV6-1 ASSDSSSYSNQPQH
. . TRBJ2-7 TRBV9 ASSVGGPSYEQY
TRBD1 . TRBJ2-7 TRBV12-5 ASGLILRDSAYEQY
TRBD1 . TRBJ1-5 TRBV2 ASRGPDRGKSDSNQPQH
TRBD2 . TRBJ2-4 TRBV27 ASSYLAGGPLAKNIQY
TRBD2 . TRBJ2-3 TRBV11-1 ASSITSGGAGDTQY
. once TRBJ2-7 TRBV9 ASSPRQAQGEQY
. . TRBJ1-1 TRBV7-8 ASSQDGYTEAF
. . TRBJ2-7 TRBV27 ASSSLTGVSPYEQY
. . . TRBV6-6 ASSSHRVSGSNEQY
TRBD2 . TRBJ2-7 TRBV5-6 ASSTYRTSVPYEQY
. . TRBJ2-7 TRBV20-1 SASQYEQY
TRBD1 . TRBJ2-2 TRBV15 ATRGTGNTGELF
. . TRBJ2-3 TRBV4-2 ASSQLGDTQY
TRBD2 . TRBJ2-1 TRBV2 ASRDLAGGEWEQF
. once TRBJ1-2 TRBV27 ASSGGRWNYGYT
TRBD1 . TRBJ1-1 TRBV18 ASSPTRDSHTEAF
TRBD2 . TRBJ2-7 TRBV27 ASSFVAGYEQY
. . TRBJ2-3 TRBV7-9 ASSSLWEAGTDTQY
TRBD1 . TRBJ2-5 TRBV2 ASSLLRTGVQVREY
. . TRBJ1-2 TRBV7-9 ASSQHGAGLGYGYT
TRBD2 . TRBJ2-5 TRBV4-3 ASSHSLGTSGRGETQY
. once TRBJ2-7 TRBV6-1 ASSVRSGTYEQY
. . TRBJ1-1 TRBV4-2 ASSQDQDAEAF
. . TRBJ1-6 TRBV5-4 ASRQDSGDSYNSPLH
TRBD1 . TRBJ1-3 TRBV7-8 ASSFTGGGGNTIY
TRBD1 . TRBJ2-1 TRBV28 ASSLTGGITYNEQF
TRBD2 . TRBJ2-7 TRBV7-2 ASSWKGGTSGKSYEQY
. . TRBJ2-7 TRBV7-9 ASSLSHTYEQY
. . TRBJ2-1 TRBV10-3 AIRGTDYNEQF
. . TRBJ2-7 TRBV7-6 ASSPPGQSYEQY
TRBD2 . TRBJ2-5 TRBV18 ASSPTTGGETQY
. few TRBJ1-5 TRBV7-2 ASSNSPNQPQH
TRBD1 . TRBJ2-7 TRBV29-1 SVGQGELYEQY